Presented here are 5 T cell receptor beta chains from one specimen sequenced in a study of T cell responses to AZD1222 COVID-19 vaccine. The data were produced by immunoSEQ multiplex PCR, yet TCRdb's version contains in-frame clones alone and is incomplete. In the table there are about 130,000 clones, 86% of which are singletons. The sequences come from peripheral blood, collected on day 0 of AZD1222 vaccination. Every receptor here comes from an adult in good health.

This chain uses TRBV18 with TRBJ2-3; 7 nucleotides line up with TRBD2. The CDR3 runs to 16 residues. CDR1 and CDR2 (germline): KGHSH, LQKENI. The ends lost 3 bases at V and 0 bases at J; junction bases unmatched: 6. Here the CDR3 reads CASSPLAGDSTDTQYF. The CDR3 DNA sequence: TGTGCCAGCTCACCCCTGGCGGGGGACAGCACAGATACGCAGTATTTT.

The chain has TRBV19 and TRBJ2-7, with D possibly matching TRBD2 (7 bases). The V end was cut by 7 bases, the J end by 4 bases, with 17 bases between. Germline V gene lookup returns CDR1 LNHDA and CDR2 SQIVND (reference sequence). The CDR3 runs 14 residues. Here the CDR3 DNA reads TGTGCCAGTACCCCCTCCGGGGGGCCATACGAGCAGTACTTC. Protein: CASTPSGGPYEQYF. Using reference TRBV19 and TRBJ2-7 for the parts outside the CDR3, the full variable domain is DGGITQSPKYLFRKEGQNVTLSCEQNLNHDAMYWYRQDPGQGLRLIYYSQIVNDFQKGDIAEGYSVSREKKESFPLTVTSAQKNPTAFYLCASTPSGGPYEQYFGPGTRLTVT.

A note on this clone: The same CDR3 can be traced to other DNA sequences in this sample. The CDR3 sequence: CASSVGADSNQPQHF. The CDR3 region has the DNA TGTGCCAGCAGCGTAGGAGCCGATAGCAATCAGCCCCAGCATTTT. The J gene is TRBJ1-5, the V gene TRBV9; D is ambiguous. The germline V and J ends were trimmed by 0 bases and 0 bases, with 7 bases remaining between them. CDR1 and CDR2 (germline): SGDLS, YYNGEE. The CDR3 covers 15 residues.

This clone was seen a single time. This chain links TRBV19 with TRBJ1-1, with 7 nucleotides matching TRBD1. V dropped 5 bases and J dropped 7; count of bases not matched to a gene: 10. Germline-derived CDR1 and CDR2 are LNHDA and SQIVND (reference sequence). The CDR3 is 14 amino acids. This chain's CDR3 is CASSSTGNKDEAFF. In DNA, the CDR3 is TGTGCCAGTAGTTCGACAGGGAATAAGGATGAAGCTTTCTTT.

This clone was counted a single time. CDR3 amino acids: CASRRDEKLFF. Here the CDR3 DNA reads TGTGCCAGTAGGAGAGATGAAAAACTGTTTTTT. The genes are TRBV19 and TRBJ1-4; D is unclear. Looked up from germline, CDR1 is LNHDA and CDR2 is SQIVND (reference sequence). V lost 6 bases to trimming and J lost 6 bases, with 5 bases between them. The CDR3 sequence is 11 residues long.